This T cell receptor beta chain stems from a study of cytomegalovirus exposure and HLA in healthy donors. The primer mix had 60 Vbeta and 13 Jbeta primers. As originally analysed: Later work found 65 million to 90 million unique TCR beta chains, with 9 million to 13 million shared. Profiled with immunoSEQ multiplex PCR; TCRdb holds only in-frame clones, not every one. V, J and clone size are those of that table, while D and trimming were read from the DNA. The sample carries approximately 160,000 clones, roughly 87% recorded once. General study findings and limits: It was in a later analysis that TCR association rates were seen to vary by HLA locus, highest for DRB1 and lowest for HLA-C. Per published reports, the classifier diagnosed cytomegalovirus status with high specificity and sensitivity. As immune exposure information, only CMV serostatus was available.

This clone was observed a handful of times. The target antigen is unknown. V lost 1 base and J lost 4; bases outside the gene matches: 10. The CDR3 is 16 residues long. Germline assignment: CDR1 MNHEY and CDR2 SVGAGI. The chain recombines TRBV6-5 with TRBJ2-7; 7 positions agree with TRBD1. The specimen sequenced was PBMCs. This receptor was taken from a girl aged 10-17 years in good health and CMV-seropositive. CDR3 protein: CASSYYETGMAYEQYF. Here the CDR3 DNA reads TGTGCCAGCAGTTACTATGAGACAGGGATGGCTTACGAGCAGTACTTC.